This T cell receptor (beta chain) stems from a study of T cells in Graves' hyperthyroidism and ophthalmopathy. Subjects aged 18 to 65 presented with newly diagnosed hyperthyroidism of less than 2 months' duration. Uncontrolled infection, other autoimmune disease, pregnancy or lactation excluded patients. The blood sample was taken at first hyperthyroidism diagnosis, before any ophthalmopathy symptoms. RNA transcripts served as the template for amplifying TCR beta CDR3 regions. Using the HTBI primer set, a first-round RT-PCR was run on the TCR CDR3. In TCRdb, the multiplex PCR reads were re-called with MiXCR into one record per CDR3 protein. The data show fewer than 350,000 distinct CDR3 sequences, about 15% seen once. The CDR3 consists of 12 residues. Trimming stripped 10 bases from V and 5 bases from J, with 12 bases between. Germline V CDR1 and CDR2: SGHTA, FQGNSA. In this sample, this clonotype turned up many times.

This TCR derives from a woman in her forties or fifties with Graves' hyperthyroidism that later progressed to Graves' ophthalmopathy. V is TRBV7-2 and J is TRBJ2-1; D gene ambiguous. Material for sequencing was blood. The DNA for the CDR3 is TGTGCCACCTCACCCGCCCACAATGAGCAGTTCTTC. This sequence encodes CATSPAHNEQFF.